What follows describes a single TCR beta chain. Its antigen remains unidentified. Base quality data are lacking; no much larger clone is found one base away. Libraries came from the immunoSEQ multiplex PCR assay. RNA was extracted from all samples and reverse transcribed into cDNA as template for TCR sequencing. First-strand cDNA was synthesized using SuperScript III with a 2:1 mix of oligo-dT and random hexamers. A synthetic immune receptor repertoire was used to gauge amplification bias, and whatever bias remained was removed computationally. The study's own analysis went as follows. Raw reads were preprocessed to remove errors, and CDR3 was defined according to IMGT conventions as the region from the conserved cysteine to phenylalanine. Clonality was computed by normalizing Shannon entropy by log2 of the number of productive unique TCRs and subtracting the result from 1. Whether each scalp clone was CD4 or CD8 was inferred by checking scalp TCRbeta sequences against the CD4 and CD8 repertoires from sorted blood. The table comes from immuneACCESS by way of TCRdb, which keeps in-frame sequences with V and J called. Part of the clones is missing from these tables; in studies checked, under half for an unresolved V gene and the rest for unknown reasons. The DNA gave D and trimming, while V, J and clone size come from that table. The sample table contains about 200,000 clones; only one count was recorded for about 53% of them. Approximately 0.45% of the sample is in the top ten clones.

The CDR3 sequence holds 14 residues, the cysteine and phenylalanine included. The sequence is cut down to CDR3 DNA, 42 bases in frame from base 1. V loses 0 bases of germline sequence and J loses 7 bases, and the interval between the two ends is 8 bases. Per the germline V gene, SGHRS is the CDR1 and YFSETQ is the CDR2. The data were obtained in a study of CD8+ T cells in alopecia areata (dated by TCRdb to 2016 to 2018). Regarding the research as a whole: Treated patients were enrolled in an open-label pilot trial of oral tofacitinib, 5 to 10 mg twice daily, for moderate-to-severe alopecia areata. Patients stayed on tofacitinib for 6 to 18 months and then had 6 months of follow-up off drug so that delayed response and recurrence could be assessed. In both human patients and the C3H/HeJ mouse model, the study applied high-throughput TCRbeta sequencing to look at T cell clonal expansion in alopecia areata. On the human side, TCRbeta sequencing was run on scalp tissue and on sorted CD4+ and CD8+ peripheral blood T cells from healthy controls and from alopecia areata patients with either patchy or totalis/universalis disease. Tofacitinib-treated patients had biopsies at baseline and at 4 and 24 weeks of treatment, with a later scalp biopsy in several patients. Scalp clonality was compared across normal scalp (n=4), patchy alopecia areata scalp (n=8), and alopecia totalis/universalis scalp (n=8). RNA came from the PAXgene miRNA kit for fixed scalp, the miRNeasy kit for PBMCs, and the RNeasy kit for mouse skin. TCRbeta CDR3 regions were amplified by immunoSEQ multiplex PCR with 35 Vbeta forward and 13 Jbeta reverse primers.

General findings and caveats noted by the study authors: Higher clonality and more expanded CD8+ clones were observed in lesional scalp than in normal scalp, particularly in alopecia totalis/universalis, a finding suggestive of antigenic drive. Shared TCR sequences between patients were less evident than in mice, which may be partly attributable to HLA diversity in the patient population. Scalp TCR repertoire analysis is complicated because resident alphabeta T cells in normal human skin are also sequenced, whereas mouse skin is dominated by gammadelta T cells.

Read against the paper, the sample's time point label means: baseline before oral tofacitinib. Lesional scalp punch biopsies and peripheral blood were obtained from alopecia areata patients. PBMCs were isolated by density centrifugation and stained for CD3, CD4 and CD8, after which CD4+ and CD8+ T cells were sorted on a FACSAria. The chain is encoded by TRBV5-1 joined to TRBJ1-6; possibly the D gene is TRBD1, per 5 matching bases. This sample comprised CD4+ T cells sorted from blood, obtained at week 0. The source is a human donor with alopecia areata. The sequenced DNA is TGCGCCAGCAGCTTGGAACAGGAAAATTCACCCCTCCACTTT. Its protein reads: CASSLEQENSPLHF.